The rows below give T cell receptor beta chains drawn from one sample of a study of radiation and T cells in renal cell carcinoma. TCRdb's table, derived via immunoSEQ multiplex PCR, lists solely in-frame clones and lacks some. The table shows approximately 150,000 clones, with 65% to 90% occurring only once. The material sequenced was blood, taken from a patient whose treatment included radiotherapy and nephrectomy. These receptors were obtained from a woman between 45 and 60 years old with renal cell carcinoma. Both conserved end residues are part of each CDR3. Fields, in order: V gene, J gene, clone size, D gene, CDR3 protein, CDR3 DNA. D genes are given only for firm matches. Clone size is stated in some rows and not others, as once, few, many or a class when expanded.

V: TRBV19
J: TRBJ2-2
size: -
D: TRBD2
CDR3: CASSMAIAGGFTGELFF
DNA: TGTGCCAGTAGTATGGCCATAGCGGGGGGTTTCACCGGGGAGCTGTTTTTT

V: TRBV27
J: TRBJ2-6
size: -
D: TRBD1
CDR3: CASSRGRMSGANVLTF
DNA: TGTGCCAGCAGCAGGGGGCGAATGTCTGGGGCCAACGTCCTGACTTTC

V: TRBV6-1
J: TRBJ1-2
size: once
D: -
CDR3: CASSEGRGTGYTF
DNA: TGTGCCAGCAGTGAAGGTCGGGGGACTGGCTACACCTTC

V: TRBV5-7
J: TRBJ1-5
size: -
D: TRBD1
CDR3: CASSLVGQGLPSNQPQHF
DNA: TGTGCCAGCAGCTTAGTAGGACAGGGCCTACCTAGCAATCAGCCCCAGCATTTT

V: TRBV7-8
J: TRBJ1-4
size: -
D: -
CDR3: CASSSSRGENEKLFF
DNA: TGTGCCAGCAGCTCCTCTCGGGGAGAAAATGAAAAACTGTTTTTT

V: TRBV5-6
J: TRBJ1-3
size: -
D: -
CDR3: CASRRGAGDTIYF
DNA: TGTGCCAGCCGCCGGGGGGCGGGAGACACCATATATTTT

V: TRBV10-1
J: TRBJ2-5
size: -
D: TRBD1
CDR3: CASSESLGQGRETQYF
DNA: TGCGCCAGCAGTGAGTCGCTCGGACAGGGGCGAGAGACCCAGTACTTC

V: TRBV5-5
J: TRBJ1-4
size: once
D: -
CDR3: CASSLRGATNEKLFF
DNA: TGTGCCAGCAGCCTCAGGGGCGCAACTAATGAAAAACTGTTTTTT

V: TRBV19
J: TRBJ1-2
size: -
D: -
CDR3: CASSMSGANYGYTF
DNA: TGTGCCAGTAGTATGTCAGGGGCTAACTATGGCTACACCTTC

V: TRBV28
J: TRBJ2-1
size: -
D: TRBD2
CDR3: CASSWGGPYNEQFF
DNA: TGTGCCAGCAGTTGGGGGGGACCCTACAATGAGCAGTTCTTC

V: TRBV11-3
J: TRBJ2-5
size: -
D: TRBD1
CDR3: CASSSGQKETQYF
DNA: TGTGCCAGCAGCTCGGGACAGAAAGAGACCCAGTACTTC

V: TRBV6-5
J: TRBJ2-3
size: -
D: -
CDR3: CASSSRIDTQYF
DNA: TGTGCCAGCAGTTCTAGGATCGATACGCAGTATTTT

V: TRBV7-2
J: TRBJ2-1
size: once
D: TRBD1
CDR3: CASSSSAGQGEKFF
DNA: TGTGCCAGCAGCTCATCAGCTGGACAGGGAGAAAAGTTCTTC

V: TRBV18
J: TRBJ2-2
size: once
D: TRBD1
CDR3: CASSRDRSFTGELFF
DNA: TGTGCCAGCTCAAGGGACAGATCATTTACCGGGGAGCTGTTTTTT

V: TRBV6-5
J: TRBJ2-3
size: -
D: TRBD1
CDR3: CASRQGPQSDTQYF
DNA: TGTGCCAGCAGACAGGGGCCCCAATCAGATACGCAGTATTTT

V: TRBV15
J: TRBJ1-3
size: -
D: -
CDR3: CATSNEIRESSGNTIYF
DNA: TGTGCCACCAGCAATGAGATTCGGGAGAGCTCTGGAAACACCATATATTTT

V: TRBV10-3
J: TRBJ1-2
size: -
D: -
CDR3: CAISESGRGYGYTF
DNA: TGTGCCATCAGTGAGTCTGGGAGAGGCTATGGCTACACCTTC